The clone carrying this TCR beta chain was recorded a few times. Every isolated RNA sample was fully reverse transcribed, so sequencing captured expressed TCRB transcripts. Sequencing was performed with immunoSEQ multiplex PCR; in TCRdb, only in-frame clones are kept and a portion is missing. This repertoire shows about 150,000 clones, under 60% found once; its top ten account for around 0.39%. Germline assignment: CDR1 MDHEN and CDR2 SYDVKM. J lost 8 bases, V lost 5 bases, and 8 bases had no gene match. CDR3 length: 14 amino acids. These data belong to a study of beta chain features in type 1 diabetes.

Sequences were obtained from Tregs from blood. This chain uses TRBV28 with TRBJ2-1; 8 positions match TRBD2. The clonotype originates from a young man in good health. This CDR3 reads CASSATGTSHEQFF. The CDR3 nucleotides are TGTGCCAGCAGTGCCACCGGGACTAGTCATGAGCAGTTCTTC.